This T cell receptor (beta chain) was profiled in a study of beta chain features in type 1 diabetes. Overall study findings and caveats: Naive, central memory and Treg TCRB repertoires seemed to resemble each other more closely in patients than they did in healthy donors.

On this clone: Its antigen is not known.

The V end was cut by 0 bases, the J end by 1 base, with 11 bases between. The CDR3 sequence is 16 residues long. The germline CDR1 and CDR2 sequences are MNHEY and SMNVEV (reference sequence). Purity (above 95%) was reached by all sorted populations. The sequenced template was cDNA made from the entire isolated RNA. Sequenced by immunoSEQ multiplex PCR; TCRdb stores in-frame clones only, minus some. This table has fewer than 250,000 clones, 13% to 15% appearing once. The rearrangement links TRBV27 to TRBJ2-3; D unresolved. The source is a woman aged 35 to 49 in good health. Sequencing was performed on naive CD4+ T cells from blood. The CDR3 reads CASSLSLGVGTDTQYF. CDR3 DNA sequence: TGTGCCAGCAGTTTATCGTTGGGCGTCGGCACAGATACGCAGTATTTT.